Following are 23 T cell receptor beta chains from one sample sequenced in a study of post-analysis software for immune sequencing data. Study outcomes and limitations: Elevated frequency relative to controls characterized several TRBV segments in patients, TRBV5-6, TRBV5-1 and TRBV20-1 among them.

For these TCRs, the target antigens are not known. Presence of unique molecular identifiers characterized the TCR beta cDNA libraries. Each CDR3 protein gets one entry after TCRdb re-called the PCR reads with MiXCR. The sample lists 700,000 to 800,000 distinct CDR3 sequences; approximately 30% were seen once. Sequencing was performed on blood. The receptors derive from a girl aged 10 to 17 with multiple sclerosis.

The chain employs TRBV28 and TRBJ2-7; TRBD1 aligns across 7 bases. Germline V lookup: CDR1 MDHEN, CDR2 SYDVKM. The CDR3 totals 14 residues. With 5 bases clipped from V and 3 bases from J, the junction kept 7 bases outside the gene matches. In DNA form, the CDR3 reads TGTGCCAGCAGTGGGTCCGGGACAGACTACGAGCAGTACTTC. The encoded protein is CASSGSGTDYEQYF.

The rearrangement uses TRBV4-3 and TRBJ2-5; D perhaps matches TRBD2 (5 bases). V lost 3 bases and J lost 4, with 9 bases in between. The CDR3 has 13 amino acids. Germline V gene lookup returns CDR1 LGHNA and CDR2 YSLEER. The CDR3 bases are TGCGCCAGCAGCCACCTAGCCCCAGAGACCCAGTACTTC. Translated, it gives CASSHLAPETQYF.

This sequence joins TRBV28 and TRBJ1-2; 11 positions match TRBD1. There are 15 residues in the CDR3. The V segment lost 3 bases and the J segment 8 bases; nucleotides outside the gene matches: 8. CDR1 is MDHEN, CDR2 SYDVKM, per germline. This CDR3 is CASSFPDRGLKGYTF. DNA of the CDR3: TGTGCCAGCAGTTTCCCGGACAGGGGGCTAAAGGGCTACACCTTC.

This clonotype came up many times. This chain connects TRBV25-1 to TRBJ2-5; D is perhaps TRBD1 (6 bases). V was trimmed by 5 bases and J by 0 bases, leaving 10 bases between them. There are 14 residues in the CDR3. Germline loops: CDR1 MGHDK, CDR2 SYGVNS. The CDR3 DNA follows: TGTGCCAGCAGTCTTCACAGGGACCAAGAGACCCAGTACTTC. Amino acid sequence: CASSLHRDQETQYF.

The chain has TRBV12-3 or TRBV12-4 and TRBJ2-3; the match to TRBD2 covers 7 bases. The length of the CDR3 is 13 residues. Losses at the gene ends were 6 bases for V and 7 bases for J; bases not matched to a gene: 7. Written as DNA, the CDR3 is TGTGCCAGCAGCCTGAGCGGGAAAAATACGCAGTATTTT. Translating gives CASSLSGKNTQYF.

The chain couples TRBV20-1 to TRBJ2-7, with TRBD1 matching over 8 bases. Germline V gives CDR1 DFQATT, CDR2 SNEGSKA (reference sequence). V shed 2 bases and J 1 base; nucleotides not matched to a gene: 7. This CDR3 comprises 15 residues. The CDR3 is CSARSPGQASYEQYF. The CDR3 DNA reads as TGCAGTGCTAGAAGCCCGGGACAGGCGTCCTACGAGCAGTACTTC.

This clonotype appeared many times. The chain employs TRBV7-2 and TRBJ2-3; D remains unclear. The length of the CDR3 is 15 residues. With 1 base removed from V and 8 bases from J, the gap between germline ends came to 16 bases. Germline CDR1 and CDR2: SGHTA and FQGNSA. CDR3 in amino acids: CASSLEMRSLRTQYF. In nucleotides, the CDR3 is TGTGCCAGCAGCTTAGAGATGAGATCTCTCCGTACGCAGTATTTT. Variable domain in full (rest from reference TRBV7-2 and TRBJ2-3): GAGVSQSPSNKVTEKGKDVELRCDPISGHTALYWYRQSLGQGLEFLIYFQGNSAPDKSGLPSDRFSAERTGGSVSTLTIQRTQQEDSAVYLCASSLEMRSLRTQYFGPGTRLTVL.

The chain joins TRBV6-5 to TRBJ2-3; D gene uncertain. This CDR3 is 15 amino acids long. V lost 4 bases to trimming and J lost 1 base, with 12 bases between them. CDR1 and CDR2 from the germline V gene are MNHEY and SVGAGI. CDR3 amino acids: CASSLSVLGTDTQYF. In DNA, the CDR3 is TGTGCCAGCAGTTTGTCGGTTTTGGGCACAGATACGCAGTATTTT.

The chain combines TRBV20-1 with TRBJ2-6; D may match TRBD1 or TRBD2 (5 bases each). CDR1 DFQATT and CDR2 SNEGSKA come from the germline V gene (reference sequence). The CDR3 covers 19 residues. V was shortened by 4 bases and J by 1 base, with 23 bases between the two germline ends. The CDR3 DNA sequence: TGCAGTGCTACCAGTTCAGGGACCAAAACGGGGTCTGGGGCCAACGTCCTGACTTTC. Amino acids: CSATSSGTKTGSGANVLTF.

This sequence joins TRBV20-1 and TRBJ2-1, with D tentatively TRBD1 (5 bases). Germline V CDR1 and CDR2: DFQATT, SNEGSKA (reference sequence). CDR3 length equals 16 residues. Trimming removed 4 bases from V and 0 bases from J, with 16 bases in between. CDR3 DNA sequence: TGCAGTGCTATTTTCCCCTGGACACTCTCCTACAATGAGCAGTTCTTC. Translated: CSAIFPWTLSYNEQFF.

This clonotype was found a few times. The chain links TRBV3-1 to TRBJ2-1; 7 bases are shared with TRBD2. The CDR3 length is 15 residues. Germline V lookup: CDR1 LGHDT, CDR2 YNNKEL (reference sequence). The junction had 4 bases not matched to a gene; V was cut back by 1 base and J by 4 bases. The CDR3 loop reads CASSQGGTTYNEQFF. CDR3 nucleotides: TGTGCCAGCAGCCAAGGCGGGACTACTTACAATGAGCAGTTCTTC.

V usage is TRBV7-9 and J usage is TRBJ2-1; D perhaps matches TRBD2 (6 bases). V lost 0 bases and J 0 bases, leaving 18 bases between the germline ends. The germline V gene has CDR1 SEHNR and CDR2 FQNEAQ (reference sequence). The CDR3 is made up of 19 amino acids. The CDR3 protein is CASSLAPLGRKSSYNEQFF. As DNA, the CDR3 is TGTGCCAGCAGCTTAGCCCCCCTTGGGAGGAAGAGCTCCTACAATGAGCAGTTCTTC.

V gene TRBV20-1 combines with J gene TRBJ2-5; tentative D call: TRBD1 (6 bases). Germline CDR1 is DFQATT and CDR2 is SNEGSKA (reference sequence). V was shortened by 7 bases and J by 0 bases, with 9 bases between the two germline ends. The CDR3 covers 12 residues. In nucleotides, the CDR3 is TGCAGTGTAAGGGACAACCAAGAGACCCAGTACTTC. The encoded protein is CSVRDNQETQYF.

On this clonotype: A junction boundary mismatches the germline segment, possibly from a read error. J is TRBJ1-6 and V is TRBV7-9, with D perhaps TRBD1 (6 bases). This CDR3 spans 14 amino acids. Germline CDR1 is SEHNR and CDR2 is FQNEAQ (reference sequence). The DNA of the CDR3 is TGTACCAGCAGCTCCGACAGGTTGGGTTCACCCCTCCACTTT. This gives the protein CTSSSDRLGSPLHF. Full variable domain (remainder filled in from reference TRBV7-9 and TRBJ1-6): DTGVSQNPRHKITKRGQNVTFRCDPISEHNRLYWYRQTLGQGPEFLTYFQNEAQLEKSRLLSDRFSAERPKGSFSTLEIQRTEQGDSAMYLCTSSSDRLGSPLHFGNGTRLTVT.

This clonotype was seen a handful of times. V usage is TRBV7-2 and J usage is TRBJ1-2, with D perhaps matching TRBD1 (6 bases). V was cut by 5 bases and J by 3 bases, with 19 bases left in between. This CDR3 is 16 amino acids long. The germline V gene encodes CDR1 SGHTA and CDR2 FQGNSA. For the CDR3, the DNA is TGTGCCAGCAGCACCACATTTACAGGGTTCCACTATGGCTACACCTTC. Translated: CASSTTFTGFHYGYTF.

The V call is TRBV12-3 or TRBV12-4, the J call TRBJ2-3; no clear D. V was trimmed by 1 base and J by 2 bases, leaving 16 bases between them. The CDR3 consists of 17 residues. The CDR3 DNA is TGTGCCAGCAGTTTAGGGATCTCAAGCGCACCCACAGATACGCAGTATTTT. Its translation: CASSLGISSAPTDTQYF.

Written as DNA, the CDR3 is TGCAGCGTTGTACTGGGGACCGTGAACACTGAAGCTTTCTTT. Amino acid sequence: CSVVLGTVNTEAFF. The chain links TRBV29-1 to TRBJ1-1; D possibly corresponds to TRBD1 (5 bases). Germline V lookup: CDR1 SQVTM, CDR2 ANQGSEA. The CDR3 is made up of 14 amino acids. V lost 4 bases and J 0 bases, leaving 12 bases between the germline ends.

The rearrangement uses TRBV12-3 or TRBV12-4 and TRBJ2-2, with TRBD1 matching 7 bases. V lost 7 bases and J lost 6; bases outside the gene matches: 8. The CDR3 is 14 amino acids. CDR3 sequence reads: CASNRDSLAGELFF. CDR3 nucleotide sequence: TGTGCCAGCAACAGGGACAGCTTGGCCGGGGAGCTGTTTTTT.

This chain links TRBV20-1 with TRBJ1-2; D is unresolved. Per germline, CDR1 DFQATT and CDR2 SNEGSKA (reference sequence). The CDR3 covers 13 residues. Deletions cut 6 bases from V and 1 base from J, with 12 bases between. CDR3 nucleotide sequence: TGCAGTGCAACACCCGCGGTTAACTATGGCTACACCTTC. Translated, it gives CSATPAVNYGYTF.

In its sample, this clonotype was seen many times. The chain joins TRBV27 to TRBJ2-7; 9 bases map to TRBD1. The junction had 11 bases not matched to a gene; V was cut back by 6 bases and J by 5 bases. The CDR3 spans 15 residues. Germline assignment: CDR1 MNHEY and CDR2 SMNVEV (reference sequence). This chain's CDR3 is CASSLPGQGLNEQYF. In DNA form, the CDR3 reads TGTGCCAGCAGCCTACCGGGACAGGGTCTCAACGAGCAGTACTTC.

This clonotype has a handful of counts. The chain uses TRBV5-1 and TRBJ1-1; D is undetermined. The germline CDR1 and CDR2 sequences are SGHRS and YFSETQ. V was pared by 6 bases and J by 4 bases, with 16 bases between. The length of the CDR3 is 14 residues. The CDR3 is CASIRGLGRTEAFF. In nucleotides, the CDR3 is TGCGCCAGCATCCGCGGTTTAGGACGCACTGAAGCTTTCTTT.

The chain has TRBV7-2 and TRBJ1-2; tentatively, D is TRBD1 (6 bases). The CDR3 sequence is 16 residues long. Trimming stripped 3 bases from V and 6 bases from J, with 20 bases between. Per the germline V gene, CDR1 is SGHTA and CDR2 is FQGNSA. The CDR3 region has the DNA TGTGCCAGCAGCTTTTCAGGGGTGAATCCGAGGAATGGCTACACCTTC. This sequence encodes CASSFSGVNPRNGYTF. Combining the CDR3 with reference TRBV7-2 and TRBJ1-2 gives the whole variable domain GAGVSQSPSNKVTEKGKDVELRCDPISGHTALYWYRQSLGQGLEFLIYFQGNSAPDKSGLPSDRFSAERTGGSVSTLTIQRTQQEDSAVYLCASSFSGVNPRNGYTFGSGTRLTVV.

V is TRBV12-3 or TRBV12-4 and J is TRBJ1-6; no definite D call. The CDR3 extends over 13 amino acids. The ends were cut back, 6 bases at V and 8 bases at J, with 11 bases in the middle. CDR3: CASREQRDSPLHF. CDR3 nucleotides: TGTGCCAGCAGGGAGCAGAGGGATTCACCCCTCCACTTT.